The sample holds a few counts of the clone carrying this TCR beta chain. The record originates from a study of blood T cells in healthy people across ages. The CDR3 has 17 residues. V was trimmed by 4 bases and J by 4 bases, leaving 22 bases between them. Germline V gene sequence: CDR1 SGHRS, CDR2 YFSETQ. Through a sample-barcoded 5' primer and a J-beta primer mix, a second PCR was run for roughly 6 to 11 cycles. With 12 random nucleotides, a template-switch adaptor tagged each individual cDNA molecule. TCRdb used MiXCR to reprocess the 5' RACE reads, holding one entry per CDR3 protein. This table holds roughly 730,000 distinct CDR3 sequences, roughly 56% found once.

Source material: blood. This chain uses TRBV5-1 with TRBJ2-3, with D possibly being TRBD1 (6 bases). The clonotype originates from a man aged 40-50 years in good health. Written as DNA, the CDR3 is TGCGCCAGCAGCAGGCGACTTACAGGGTCCTCCCCAGATACGCAGTATTTT. Translation gives CASSRRLTGSSPDTQYF.